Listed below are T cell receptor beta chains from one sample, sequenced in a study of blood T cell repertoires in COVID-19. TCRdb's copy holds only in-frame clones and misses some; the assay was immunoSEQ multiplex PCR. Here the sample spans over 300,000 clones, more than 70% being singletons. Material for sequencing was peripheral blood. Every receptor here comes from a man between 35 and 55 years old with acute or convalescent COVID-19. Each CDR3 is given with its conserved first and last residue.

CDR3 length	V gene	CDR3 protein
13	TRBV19	CASSILGPVSYTF
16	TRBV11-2	CASSPYGQNLRSILFF
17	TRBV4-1	CASSQLGRASFQETQYF
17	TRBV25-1	CASSDSPTSGSSNEQYF
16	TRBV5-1	CASSYGDRGKSGGYTF
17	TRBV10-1	CASGGSLAGVNTGELFF
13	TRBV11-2	CASRRLAYNEQFF
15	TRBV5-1	CASSPGARGNSPLHF
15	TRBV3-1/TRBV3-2	CASSQPGQGNEKLFF
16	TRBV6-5	CASSYSVQGASYEQYF
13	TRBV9	CASSPDTNQPQHF
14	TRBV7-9	CASSFPGVRYGYTF
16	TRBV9	CASSGELTGTSNGYTF
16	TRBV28	CASSSPDKTSTDTQYF
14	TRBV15	CATSREKPGGKLFF
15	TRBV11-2	CASSLLGQGADTQYF
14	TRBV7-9	CASSLEDSGTEAFF
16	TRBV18	CASSEAKTGLGSPLHF
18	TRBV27	CASSARDRDYTSTDTQYF
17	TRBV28	CASSPSLSRGYTGELFF